The next 24 T cell receptor beta chains were all read from a single sample in a study of T cell repertoires in cytomegalovirus infection. Using its own MiXCR run on the reads, TCRdb lists one record per CDR3 protein. Among around 130,000 distinct CDR3 sequences listed, 20% to 30% were seen once. The antigens these receptors bind are not known. The sequenced material came from PBMCs, sequenced either directly or after in vitro stimulation (not recorded which). Receptor source: a human donor in good health (CMV status not recorded). Some clones in this sample may be carry-over from other donors' samples.

The genes are TRBV20-1 and TRBJ1-2; 7 bases map to TRBD1. The V gene end was trimmed by 6 bases and the J gene end by 2 bases; junction bases not matched to a gene: 3. The CDR3 is 12 residues long. Germline V gene sequence: CDR1 DFQATT, CDR2 SNEGSKA (reference sequence). The CDR3 region is CSARGQNYGYTF. Here the CDR3 DNA reads TGCAGTGCCAGGGGACAGAACTATGGCTACACCTTC.

As DNA, the CDR3 is TGTGCCAGCAGCCTGGGACAGGGTGAAGCTTTCTTT. Its protein product is CASSLGQGEAFF. This sequence joins TRBV7-6 and TRBJ1-1; 9 nucleotides align to TRBD1. With V trimmed by 5 bases and J by 7 bases, 2 bases remained unmatched. The CDR3 is made up of 12 amino acids. Germline V CDR1 and CDR2: SGHVS, FNYEAQ.

As concerns this clonotype: A read error is possible here, since a much larger clone lies one base away. The chain employs TRBV7-2 and TRBJ1-3, with D unresolved. The CDR3 has 13 amino acids. CDR1 is SGHTA, CDR2 FQGNSA, per germline. The CDR3: CASSLESGNTTYF. The DNA for the CDR3 is TGTGCCAGCAGCTTAGAATCTGGAAACACCACATATTTT.

This clonotype was detected many times. The CDR3 DNA reads as TGTGCCAGCAGCGCCGGACTAGCTTACGAGCAGTACGTC. Residues: CASSAGLAYEQYV. V gene TRBV7-9 combines with J gene TRBJ2-7; 8 nucleotides match TRBD2. Germline V gene data show CDR1 as SEHNR and CDR2 as FQNEAQ (reference sequence). V dropped 5 bases and J dropped 4; count of bases not matched to a gene: 4. The CDR3 covers 13 residues.

This clonotype came up a few times. The chain couples TRBV20-1 to TRBJ2-5, with a tentative D call TRBD1 (6 bases). CDR3 length equals 13 residues. Germline CDR1 reads DFQATT; CDR2 reads SNEGSKA (reference sequence). The ends were cut back, 2 bases at V and 2 bases at J, with 9 bases in the middle. The CDR3 sequence: CSARRGHQETQYF. CDR3 coding DNA: TGCAGTGCTAGAAGGGGACATCAAGAGACCCAGTACTTC.

This clonotype turned up a few times. V is TRBV20-1 and J is TRBJ2-1; 13 bases match TRBD2. There are 17 residues in the CDR3. J lost 6 bases, V lost 1 base, and 9 bases had no gene match. The germline V gene has CDR1 DFQATT and CDR2 SNEGSKA (reference sequence). Here the CDR3 DNA reads TGCAGTGCTAGAGCCCCCCAACTAGCGGGAGGGTTCAATGAGCAGTTCTTC. The encoded protein is CSARAPQLAGGFNEQFF.

This clonotype was counted a few times. The chain is built from TRBV7-2 and TRBJ1-2; no reliable D call. CDR1 is SGHTA, CDR2 FQGNSA, per germline. The ends were cut back, 0 bases at V and 6 bases at J, with 8 bases in the middle. The CDR3 has 13 residues. Here the CDR3 reads CASSLASDHGYTF. CDR3 in DNA: TGTGCCAGCAGCTTAGCGTCAGATCATGGCTACACCTTC.

The chain uses TRBV19 and TRBJ2-7; either TRBD1 or TRBD2 may fit D (5 bases each). Germline values: CDR1 LNHDA, CDR2 SQIVND (reference sequence). The CDR3 has 14 amino acids. V lost 5 bases and J lost 4, with 15 bases in between. Written as DNA, the CDR3 is TGTGCCAGTAGTCCCCGCCCGTGGGGGTACGAGCAGTACTTC. This encodes CASSPRPWGYEQYF.

The chain combines TRBV6-2 or TRBV6-3 with TRBJ2-7; maybe TRBD2 (6 bases). Trimming cost V 4 bases and J 2 bases, with 18 bases left between them. The germline V gene encodes CDR1 MNHEY and CDR2 SVGEGT. The CDR3 totals 16 residues. This chain's CDR3 is CASSFIGTRGTYEQYF. In DNA, the CDR3 is TGTGCCAGCAGTTTCATCGGGACTCGTGGAACCTACGAGCAGTACTTC.

The V call is TRBV3-1, the J call TRBJ2-1; 9 positions agree with TRBD1. In germline, CDR1 is LGHDT, CDR2 YNNKEL (reference sequence). The length of the CDR3 is 14 residues. Trimming cost V 5 bases and J 5 bases; bases outside gene matches: 4. CDR3 nucleotides: TGTGCCAGCAGCTTCGGGACAGGGAACAATGAGCAGTTCTTC. It translates to CASSFGTGNNEQFF.

The chain combines TRBV7-8 with TRBJ2-4, with 7 bases fitting TRBD1. Per germline, CDR1 SGHVS and CDR2 FQNEAQ. The CDR3 has 13 amino acids. J lost 7 bases, V lost 5 bases, and 5 bases had no gene match. CDR3 coding DNA: TGTGCCAGCAGCCCGCAGGGGGTTAACATTCAGTACTTC. Its protein is CASSPQGVNIQYF.

This clonotype was counted only a few times. J is TRBJ2-7 and V is TRBV6-2 or TRBV6-3; TRBD1 matches 8 bases. This CDR3 comprises 15 residues. Germline V lookup: CDR1 MNHEY, CDR2 SVGEGT. V shed 2 bases and J 2 bases; nucleotides not matched to a gene: 5. The DNA for the CDR3 is TGTGCCAGCAGTTACACGGGACAGGCGCCCTACGAGCAGTACTTC. It is translated as CASSYTGQAPYEQYF.

A few counts support this clonotype. The chain is built from TRBV28 and TRBJ1-2; D uncertain. Germline V gene data show CDR1 as MDHEN and CDR2 as SYDVKM. Trimming cost V 3 bases and J 7 bases, with 9 bases left between them. This CDR3 comprises 12 residues. The CDR3 bases are TGTGCCAGCAGTTTCGGTGAGCGTGGCTACACCTTC. Its protein is CASSFGERGYTF.

The chain has TRBV20-1 and TRBJ2-7; maybe TRBD1 (5 bases). The CDR3 contains 11 residues. Trimming removed 6 bases at V and 6 bases at J, with 12 bases between. Per the germline V gene, CDR1 is DFQATT and CDR2 is SNEGSKA (reference sequence). The CDR3 DNA reads as TGCAGTGCAACCGGACAATCCGAGCAGTACTTC. Its protein is CSATGQSEQYF.

In its sample, this clonotype was seen a few times. The V call is TRBV15, the J call TRBJ1-5, with D possibly matching TRBD1 (6 bases). This CDR3 is built from 15 residues. Trimming removed 0 bases from V and 6 bases from J, with 12 bases in between. CDR1 is LNHNV, CDR2 YYDKDF, per germline (reference sequence). CDR3 in DNA: TGTGCCACCAGCAGAGACAGGGGTGGTACTCAGCCCCAGCATTTT. Its translation: CATSRDRGGTQPQHF.

This clonotype was seen many times. The chain carries TRBV7-2 and TRBJ1-3, with 7 bases that match TRBD1. The J segment lost 6 bases and the V segment lost 6 bases, leaving 8 bases of the junction unmatched. From germline, CDR1 is SGHTA and CDR2 FQGNSA. The length of the CDR3 is 14 residues. CDR3 residues: CASSRQGSANTIYF. In DNA form, the CDR3 reads TGTGCCAGCAGTAGACAGGGAAGTGCAAACACCATATATTTT.

The rearrangement joins TRBV12-3 or TRBV12-4 to TRBJ2-3, with D possibly being TRBD1 (6 bases). The CDR3 consists of 16 residues. The ends were cut back, 11 bases at V and 4 bases at J, with 25 bases in the middle. CDR3 sequence: CACSRGQPLLSDTQYF. CDR3 DNA: TGTGCCTGTTCCCGAGGACAGCCACTTTTATCAGATACGCAGTATTTT.

The chain combines TRBV7-9 with TRBJ2-7; D assignment may be TRBD1 or TRBD2 (5 bases each). The length of the CDR3 is 15 residues. The V and J ends lost 3 bases and 0 bases respectively, with 12 bases between them. Germline values: CDR1 SEHNR, CDR2 FQNEAQ (reference sequence). The CDR3 DNA is TGTGCCAGCAGCTTTGGGGGAGCCCTCTCCTACGAGCAGTACTTC. Translation: CASSFGGALSYEQYF.

This clonotype was observed many times. The chain combines TRBV7-2 with TRBJ1-1; maybe TRBD1 (5 bases). V lost 6 bases to trimming and J lost 3 bases, with 8 bases between them. This CDR3 is 12 amino acids long. The germline V gene encodes CDR1 SGHTA and CDR2 FQGNSA. The CDR3 spells CASSRQYTEAFF. CDR3 sequence (DNA): TGTGCCAGCAGTCGACAGTACACTGAAGCTTTCTTT.

The CDR3 sequence is CASSYSAGDDQPQHF. The CDR3 nucleotides are TGTGCCAGCAGTTACTCTGCAGGGGATGATCAGCCCCAGCATTTT. This chain uses TRBV6-8 with TRBJ1-5, with a tentative D call TRBD1 (6 bases). Trimming cost V 0 bases and J 5 bases, with 11 bases left between them. The germline V gene encodes CDR1 MNHGY and CDR2 SAAAGT. The CDR3 is 15 amino acids.

CDR3 nucleotides: TGTGCCAGCAGGGGGGGACTAGCGGGAGGCCCCGGTGAGCAGTTCTTC. Translating gives CASRGGLAGGPGEQFF. The chain couples TRBV6-2 or TRBV6-3 to TRBJ2-1, with TRBD2 identical over 15 bases. Germline loops: CDR1 MNHEY, CDR2 SVGEGT. The CDR3 runs 16 residues. With 6 bases clipped from V and 9 bases from J, the junction kept 9 bases outside the gene matches.

This clonotype appeared many times. V and J are TRBV27 and TRBJ1-6; TRBD1 might be the D (6 bases). The V end lost 5 bases, the J end lost 9 bases, and 17 bases lay between the germline ends. This CDR3 is 15 amino acids long. CDR1 MNHEY and CDR2 SMNVEV come from the germline V gene (reference sequence). As DNA, the CDR3 is TGTGCCAGCAGTCTCCTGACAGGACCTACTTCACCCCTCCACTTT. Translated, it gives CASSLLTGPTSPLHF.

J is TRBJ2-1 and V is TRBV4-1, with D tentatively TRBD2 (6 bases). CDR1 and CDR2 from the germline V gene are MGHRA and YSYEKL. Between the trimmed V and J ends, which lost 0 bases and 7 bases, there was a span of 13 bases. The CDR3 spans 15 residues. This CDR3 reads CASSQETGVGNEQFF. CDR3 DNA sequence: TGCGCCAGCAGCCAAGAAACGGGAGTGGGAAATGAGCAGTTCTTC.

This clonotype was recorded at least ten times. Written as DNA, the CDR3 is TGTGCCAGCAGCTCCAGCGGGAGGGGCACAGATACGCAGTATTTT. Translated, it gives CASSSSGRGTDTQYF. The chain uses TRBV7-2 and TRBJ2-3, with 10 bases lining up with TRBD2. The CDR3 is 15 amino acids. Trimming cost V 4 bases and J 1 base; bases outside gene matches: 2. Germline V lookup: CDR1 SGHTA, CDR2 FQGNSA.